This entry lists 29 T cell receptor beta chains sequenced from one sample in a study of a mutant IDH1 vaccine in newly diagnosed glioma. Stated time point: week 11, during vaccination. It was 300 ug of mutant IDH1 20-mer peptide that made up each vaccine dose, given with topical imiquimod. Data came from immunoSEQ multiplex PCR; TCRdb stores just in-frame clones and leaves some out. The sample lists some 60,000 clones; approximately 80% were seen once. Which antigens these TCRs recognize remains unknown. The material was PBMCs, obtained from a glioma patient whose treatment included an IDH1 peptide vaccine. The receptors derive from a man in his fifties with glioma.

The chain couples TRBV2 to TRBJ2-3; TRBD1 matches at 7 bases. The CDR3 totals 15 residues. The V gene's germline CDR1 is SNHLY and CDR2 FYNNEI. J gave up 2 bases and V 2 bases, and 4 bases lay outside the gene matches. CDR3 loop: CASSEYGQVTDTQYF. The CDR3 DNA follows: TGTGCCAGCAGTGAATATGGACAGGTCACAGATACGCAGTATTTT.

The chain couples TRBV5-1 to TRBJ2-1, with 10 positions matching TRBD2. The V gene's germline CDR1 is SGHRS and CDR2 YFSETQ. CDR3 length equals 17 residues. V dropped 3 bases and J dropped 7; count of bases not matched to a gene: 13. CDR3 sequence (DNA): TGCGCCAGCAGCTGGACAGGTAGCGGGGGGCCGAGGAATGAGCAGTTCTTC. It is translated as CASSWTGSGGPRNEQFF.

V is TRBV7-9 and J is TRBJ2-1, with D perhaps TRBD1 or TRBD2 (5 bases each). Germline values: CDR1 SEHNR, CDR2 FQNEAQ (reference sequence). There are 14 residues in the CDR3. V was trimmed by 4 bases and J by 3 bases, leaving 10 bases between them. CDR3 nucleotide sequence: TGTGCCAGCAGCTCTGGGACCTTCTACAATGAGCAGTTCTTC. Translation: CASSSGTFYNEQFF.

This chain uses TRBV7-2 with TRBJ1-6, with D hard to call. The germline V gene encodes CDR1 SGHTA and CDR2 FQGNSA. The CDR3 runs 17 residues. The germline V and J ends were trimmed by 1 base and 0 bases, with 10 bases remaining between them. The chain's CDR3 is CASSLGRMSSYNSPLHF. DNA for the CDR3: TGTGCCAGCAGCTTAGGAAGGATGAGCTCCTATAATTCACCCCTCCACTTT.

The chain carries TRBV5-1 and TRBJ1-5; no firm D call. CDR1 is SGHRS, CDR2 YFSETQ, per germline. The CDR3 is made up of 14 amino acids. Trimming cost V 0 bases and J 4 bases, with 8 bases left between them. For the CDR3, the DNA is TGCGCCAGCAGCTTGGACGGCCAGAATCAGCCCCAGCATTTT. Protein sequence: CASSLDGQNQPQHF.

V gene TRBV19 combines with J gene TRBJ1-3; D not resolved. There are 12 residues in the CDR3. Trimming took off 2 bases at V and 4 bases at J, with 3 bases between the two ends. Germline values: CDR1 LNHDA, CDR2 SQIVND (reference sequence). The CDR3 here is CASSISGNTIYF. For the CDR3, the DNA is TGTGCCAGTAGTATATCCGGAAACACCATATATTTT.

This sequence joins TRBV29-1 and TRBJ2-7, with 7 bases fitting TRBD1. The CDR3 runs 15 residues. Trimming took 6 bases from V and 2 from J; bases not matched to a gene: 13. Germline V gene data show CDR1 as SQVTM and CDR2 as ANQGSEA. CDR3 in DNA: TGCAGCGTCCGAAAGGGGGCGGTAGGAACCTACGAGCAGTACTTC. The encoded protein is CSVRKGAVGTYEQYF.

The chain employs TRBV18 and TRBJ1-1; a weak D match, TRBD1 (5 bases). V lost 6 bases and J lost 4, with 15 bases in between. The CDR3 loop spans 14 amino acids. CDR1 KGHSH and CDR2 LQKENI come from the germline V gene. The CDR3 DNA follows: TGTGCCAGCTCTGAAGGGGTTTGGCGCACTGAAGCTTTCTTT. This gives the protein CASSEGVWRTEAFF.

The chain uses TRBV7-2 and TRBJ2-5; D remains unclear. CDR3 length: 13 amino acids. Per the germline V gene, CDR1 is SGHTA and CDR2 is FQGNSA. V lost 2 bases, J lost 3 bases, and 7 bases lay in between. This CDR3 reads CASSLIREETQYF. DNA of the CDR3: TGTGCCAGCAGCTTAATTAGGGAAGAGACCCAGTACTTC.

The V gene is TRBV27, the J gene TRBJ2-1; 12 bases are a match to TRBD2. V gave up 6 bases and J gave up 1 base; unmatched junction bases: 10. The V gene's germline CDR1 is MNHEY and CDR2 SMNVEV (reference sequence). This CDR3 has 18 residues. The DNA for the CDR3 is TGTGCCAGCAGCCCGGGACTAGCGGGTATCCATTCCTACAATGAGCAGTTCTTC. Residues: CASSPGLAGIHSYNEQFF.

The chain joins TRBV4-1 to TRBJ1-1, with D maybe TRBD1 (5 bases). This CDR3 contains 14 residues. Between the trimmed V and J ends, which lost 0 bases and 1 base, there was a span of 6 bases. Germline V gives CDR1 MGHRA, CDR2 YSYEKL. This CDR3 reads CASSQDGGNTEAFF. CDR3 coding DNA: TGCGCCAGCAGCCAAGATGGGGGGAACACTGAAGCTTTCTTT.

The V call is TRBV10-3, the J call TRBJ2-7; possible D gene TRBD2, 5 bases. CDR1 is ENHRY, CDR2 SYGVKD, per germline. The CDR3 has 12 amino acids. V was trimmed by 10 bases and J by 0 bases, leaving 10 bases between them. The CDR3 sequence is CATRDVSYEQYF. CDR3 DNA sequence: TGTGCCACCCGGGATGTCTCCTACGAGCAGTACTTC.

The V gene is TRBV5-1, the J gene TRBJ1-2, with D tentatively TRBD1 (5 bases). V was trimmed by 3 bases and J by 2 bases, leaving 11 bases between them. The length of the CDR3 is 14 residues. Germline V lookup: CDR1 SGHRS, CDR2 YFSETQ. The CDR3 nucleotides read TGCGCCAGCAGCTCGACCGGGACCAACTATGGCTACACCTTC. Its translation: CASSSTGTNYGYTF. Based on the CDR3 plus reference TRBV5-1 and TRBJ1-2, the full variable domain is KAGVTQTPRYLIKTRGQQVTLSCSPISGHRSVSWYQQTPGQGLQFLFEYFSETQRNKGNFPGRFSGRQFSNSRSEMNVSTLELGDSALYLCASSSTGTNYGYTFGSGTRLTVV.

V is TRBV11-3 and J is TRBJ1-3; D gene ambiguous. This CDR3 comprises 13 residues. Germline lookup yields CDR1 SGHNT and CDR2 YENEEA. V lost 5 bases to trimming and J lost 4 bases, with 9 bases between them. The CDR3 DNA sequence: TGTGCCAGCAGCCCACCCACGGGAAACACCATATATTTT. Translating gives CASSPPTGNTIYF.

The chain employs TRBV2 and TRBJ2-7, with 7 bases lining up with TRBD1. Per the germline V gene, CDR1 is SNHLY and CDR2 is FYNNEI. CDR3 length: 13 amino acids. The trim removed 7 bases at V and 3 bases at J, leaving 6 bases unmatched. DNA of the CDR3: TGTGCCAGCACCACGACAGGGCGCTACGAGCAGTACTTC. It is translated as CASTTTGRYEQYF.

This clone was counted only a few times. The junction departs from the called germline gene at one end, perhaps through a read error. The chain carries TRBV6-1 and TRBJ1-1; perhaps TRBD1 as D (5 bases). CDR3 length equals 15 residues. The germline V gene has CDR1 MNHNS and CDR2 SASEGT. CDR3 protein: CASSEEPGTAVRSFF. Here the CDR3 DNA reads TGTGCCAGCAGTGAAGAACCCGGGACGGCGGTGAGGAGTTTTTTT.

In its sample, this clone ranks as medium-sized. The rearrangement links TRBV7-9 to TRBJ2-7; 9 bases agree with TRBD1. The CDR3 spans 15 residues. Per the germline V gene, CDR1 is SEHNR and CDR2 is FQNEAQ (reference sequence). Trimming cost V 2 bases and J 5 bases; bases outside gene matches: 7. In DNA, the CDR3 is TGTGCCAGCAGCTTATTTACAGGGGGCCAGAACGAGCAGTACTTC. Encoded protein: CASSLFTGGQNEQYF. Using reference TRBV7-9 and TRBJ2-7 for the parts outside the CDR3, the full variable domain is DTGVSQNPRHKITKRGQNVTFRCDPISEHNRLYWYRQTLGQGPEFLTYFQNEAQLEKSRLLSDRFSAERPKGSFSTLEIQRTEQGDSAMYLCASSLFTGGQNEQYFGPGTRLTVT.

This chain joins TRBV6-1 and TRBJ2-1; 8 nucleotides line up with TRBD1. V trimming: 4 bases; J trimming: 4 bases; junction bases outside the gene matches: 0. This CDR3 contains 13 residues. Looked up from germline, CDR1 is MNHNS and CDR2 is SASEGT. DNA of the CDR3: TGTGCCAGCAGTGGGGACAGGTACAATGAGCAGTTCTTC. Protein sequence: CASSGDRYNEQFF.

This clone was counted a few times. V and J are TRBV9 and TRBJ1-6; D unresolved. Trimming pared 0 bases from V and 5 bases from J, leaving 12 bases between. In germline, CDR1 is SGDLS, CDR2 YYNGEE. The CDR3 extends over 16 amino acids. The CDR3: CASSVDHRADNSPLHF. The CDR3 coding sequence is TGTGCCAGCAGCGTAGATCATCGGGCCGATAATTCACCCCTCCACTTT.

This clone was observed once. The chain links TRBV7-9 to TRBJ2-6, with unresolved D. The CDR3 spans 16 residues. Per germline, CDR1 SEHNR and CDR2 FQNEAQ (reference sequence). Trimming pared 0 bases from V and 1 base from J, leaving 7 bases between. CDR3 region: CASSLALGSGANVLTF. The CDR3 bases are TGTGCCAGCAGCTTAGCGCTTGGGTCTGGGGCCAACGTCCTGACTTTC.

The rearrangement uses TRBV11-2 and TRBJ1-3, with 7 nucleotides matching TRBD1. The ends lost 5 bases at V and 2 bases at J; junction bases unmatched: 3. This CDR3 has 14 residues. The germline CDR1 and CDR2 sequences are SGHAT and FQNNGV. The DNA of the CDR3 is TGTGCCAGCAGCCTAACAGGGGCTGGAAACACCATATATTTT. Translated, it gives CASSLTGAGNTIYF.

This clone has only one observation. The chain recombines TRBV5-6 with TRBJ2-1, with D possibly being TRBD2 (6 bases). Germline CDR1 and CDR2: SGHDT and YYEEEE. V lost 5 bases and J 4 bases, leaving 16 bases between the germline ends. This CDR3 region has 15 residues. The CDR3 DNA is TGTGCCAGCAGTCTGCGGGACCTTGGATACAATGAGCAGTTCTTC. Translating it yields CASSLRDLGYNEQFF.

The chain recombines TRBV7-9 with TRBJ2-7; maybe TRBD1 (5 bases). CDR1 and CDR2 (germline): SEHNR, FQNEAQ (reference sequence). The CDR3 contains 15 residues. V was pared by 5 bases and J by 5 bases, with 19 bases between. The CDR3 protein is CASSPRQSPKNEQYF. DNA for the CDR3: TGTGCCAGCAGCCCCCGACAGAGCCCCAAGAACGAGCAGTACTTC.

The table lists this clone with a few counts. This sequence joins TRBV30 and TRBJ1-5; unclear D gene. The V end lost 2 bases, the J end lost 1 base, and 6 bases lay between the germline ends. Germline loops: CDR1 GTSNPN, CDR2 SVGIG (reference sequence). The CDR3 length is 13 residues. CDR3 sequence: CAWSIDSNQPQHF. DNA of the CDR3: TGTGCCTGGAGTATTGACAGCAATCAGCCCCAGCATTTT.

The rearrangement uses TRBV10-3 and TRBJ1-2, with TRBD1 as a possible D gene (5 bases). Germline V gene lookup returns CDR1 ENHRY and CDR2 SYGVKD. The CDR3 contains 16 residues. V was cut by 10 bases and J by 2 bases, with 23 bases left in between. CDR3 nucleotides: TGTGCCACCGTCCCGGACCCAGGGTCCCCCAACTATGGCTACACCTTC. Translation gives CATVPDPGSPNYGYTF.

The rearrangement joins TRBV6-1 to TRBJ2-7, with no clear D. CDR1 and CDR2 (germline): MNHNS, SASEGT. Trimming took off 1 base at V and 2 bases at J, with 6 bases between the two ends. The CDR3 length is 13 residues. CDR3: CASSEGATYEQYF. The CDR3 coding sequence is TGTGCCAGCAGTGAAGGGGCGACCTACGAGCAGTACTTC.

This clone was seen a handful of times. The chain uses TRBV27 and TRBJ2-1; no clear D gene. In germline, CDR1 is MNHEY, CDR2 SMNVEV (reference sequence). The ends were cut back, 5 bases at V and 0 bases at J, with 11 bases in the middle. The CDR3 has 15 amino acids. CDR3 bases: TGTGCCAGCAGTCCCGTTGGCGGCTCCTACAATGAGCAGTTCTTC. Residues: CASSPVGGSYNEQFF.

This clone showed up just once. The chain combines TRBV9 with TRBJ2-2; D gene uncertain. V lost 4 bases, J lost 8 bases, and 15 bases lay in between. The CDR3 is 14 residues long. Germline values: CDR1 SGDLS, CDR2 YYNGEE. CDR3 in amino acids: CASSRSSAEGELFF. The CDR3 bases are TGTGCCAGCAGCCGGTCGTCAGCCGAAGGGGAGCTGTTTTTT.

The rearrangement links TRBV14 to TRBJ2-5, with a possible D match to TRBD2 (6 bases). In germline, CDR1 is SGHDN, CDR2 FVKESK. The CDR3 contains 16 residues. V was pared by 1 base and J by 5 bases, with 17 bases between. CDR3: CASSQGIRGRGETQYF. The CDR3 region has the DNA TGTGCCAGCAGCCAAGGAATACGAGGCCGGGGGGAGACCCAGTACTTC.